The sequence of this TCR beta chain was determined in a study of CD8 T cells in ankylosing spondylitis. Overall study findings and caveats: Several highly homologous variants made up a TCR beta motif, and this motif appeared characteristic of ankylosing spondylitis blood. Matched synovial fluid from ankylosing spondylitis patients was reported to be enriched for disease-linked clones.

The germline V gene has CDR1 MNHNS and CDR2 SASEGT. The CDR3 spans 14 residues. V gave up 3 bases and J gave up 3 bases, with 12 bases separating them. A few counts support this clonotype. Its antigen is undetermined. TCRdb passed the 5' RACE reads through MiXCR, listing each CDR3 protein once. Of 450,000 or so distinct CDR3 sequences in the sample, roughly 26% were seen once. The TCR was taken from a male donor with ankylosing spondylitis. The sequenced material came from blood, either unsorted or a sorted T cell fraction (not recorded which). This sequence joins TRBV6-1 and TRBJ2-7; D call uncertain. The CDR3 DNA follows: TGTGCCAGCAGTGAGGCCCTGAGATACTACGAGCAGTACTTC. Translating gives CASSEALRYYEQYF.